These 22 T cell receptor beta chains were all obtained from the same sample, sequenced in a study of T cell changes during pregnancy in multiple sclerosis. Sequencing was performed with immunoSEQ multiplex PCR; in TCRdb, only in-frame clones are kept and a portion is missing. The data show about 50,000 clones, about 90% seen once. This specimen was CD4+ T cells from peripheral blood mononuclear cells, taken after pregnancy. Source of these receptors: a female donor with multiple sclerosis, enrolled in a pregnancy study.

Written as DNA, the CDR3 is TGTGCCAGCTCACGTACGGCGGGACAGTTGAACACTGAAGCTTTCTTT. Residues: CASSRTAGQLNTEAFF. This sequence joins TRBV18 and TRBJ1-1, with 7 bases aligning to TRBD1. The ends lost 4 bases at V and 0 bases at J; junction bases unmatched: 8. There are 16 residues in the CDR3. The germline CDR1 and CDR2 sequences are KGHSH and LQKENI.

The rearrangement uses TRBV5-1 and TRBJ1-2; the match to TRBD1 covers 7 bases. The length of the CDR3 is 15 residues. J was trimmed by 0 bases and V by 3 bases; bases with no gene match: 5. From germline, CDR1 is SGHRS and CDR2 YFSETQ. The CDR3, as DNA: TGCGCCAGCAGCTCGGGACAGCCCCCTAACTATGGCTACACCTTC. Amino acid sequence: CASSSGQPPNYGYTF.

The J gene is TRBJ2-1, the V gene TRBV5-1; 9 bases are shared with TRBD2. This CDR3 has 16 residues. CDR1 is SGHRS and CDR2 is YFSETQ in the germline V gene. V was clipped by 0 bases and J by 7 bases; unmatched bases: 8. The CDR3 spells CASSLEAGGPRNEQFF. In DNA, the CDR3 is TGCGCCAGCAGCTTGGAGGCGGGAGGGCCGAGGAATGAGCAGTTCTTC. The whole variable domain, remainder taken from reference TRBV5-1 and TRBJ2-1, is KAGVTQTPRYLIKTRGQQVTLSCSPISGHRSVSWYQQTPGQGLQFLFEYFSETQRNKGNFPGRFSGRQFSNSRSEMNVSTLELGDSALYLCASSLEAGGPRNEQFFGPGTRLTVL.

Here the CDR3 reads CASSKGRTETQYF. CDR3 nucleotide sequence: TGTGCCAGCAGTAAGGGGCGCACGGAGACCCAGTACTTC. J is TRBJ2-5 and V is TRBV11-2, with D possibly TRBD1 on 5 matching bases. The CDR3 contains 13 residues. Germline V gene lookup returns CDR1 SGHAT and CDR2 FQNNGV. Trimming cost V 6 bases and J 5 bases, with 13 bases left between them.

The J gene is TRBJ2-5, the V gene TRBV18; 8 bases fit TRBD2. V dropped 2 bases and J dropped 4; count of bases not matched to a gene: 6. The CDR3 contains 15 residues. The germline V gene has CDR1 KGHSH and CDR2 LQKENI. In DNA, the CDR3 is TGTGCCAGCTCACCAAACCCAGCGGGAGTAGAGACCCAGTACTTC. Amino acid sequence: CASSPNPAGVETQYF.

This clone was seen just once. The CDR3 reads CASRRREDSTEAFF. CDR3 nucleotide sequence: TGTGCCAGCAGACGGAGGGAGGATAGCACTGAAGCTTTCTTT. V gene TRBV11-2 combines with J gene TRBJ1-1; D not resolved. Germline loops: CDR1 SGHAT, CDR2 FQNNGV. The V end lost 6 bases, the J end lost 4 bases, and 15 bases lay between the germline ends. This CDR3 region has 14 residues.

The rearrangement links TRBV29-1 to TRBJ2-1; D is uncertain. Germline CDR1 and CDR2: SQVTM and ANQGSEA. CDR3 size: 17 residues. The ends were cut back, 5 bases at V and 4 bases at J, with 24 bases in the middle. The CDR3 nucleotides are TGCAGCGTTCTTAGTTCCCGTATTCTGACTTCTTACAATGAGCAGTTCTTC. It encodes CSVLSSRILTSYNEQFF.

This rearrangement joins TRBV18 to TRBJ2-1; 7 nucleotides agree with TRBD1. This CDR3 spans 14 amino acids. With 1 base clipped from V and 10 bases from J, the junction kept 7 bases outside the gene matches. The V gene's germline CDR1 is KGHSH and CDR2 LQKENI. CDR3 residues: CASSPLDRRAEQFF. The CDR3 DNA reads as TGTGCCAGCTCACCACTGGACAGGCGAGCAGAGCAGTTCTTC.

This sequence joins TRBV7-2 and TRBJ2-3, with no clear D. Trimming pared 7 bases from V and 3 bases from J, leaving 17 bases between. This CDR3 has 15 amino acids. Per the germline V gene, CDR1 is SGHTA and CDR2 is FQGNSA. The CDR3 here is CASTLTPLGTDTQYF. Written as DNA, the CDR3 is TGTGCCAGCACCCTCACACCCCTCGGGACAGATACGCAGTATTTT. Using reference TRBV7-2 and TRBJ2-3 for the parts outside the CDR3, the full variable domain is GAGVSQSPSNKVTEKGKDVELRCDPISGHTALYWYRQSLGQGLEFLIYFQGNSAPDKSGLPSDRFSAERTGGSVSTLTIQRTQQEDSAVYLCASTLTPLGTDTQYFGPGTRLTVL.

V usage is TRBV27 and J usage is TRBJ2-1; tentative D call: TRBD2 (6 bases). Per germline, CDR1 MNHEY and CDR2 SMNVEV (reference sequence). V was cut by 2 bases and J by 7 bases, with 12 bases left in between. The CDR3 is made up of 14 amino acids. CDR3 in amino acids: CASSLKSTSNEQFF. CDR3 in DNA: TGTGCCAGCAGTTTAAAGTCGACTAGTAATGAGCAGTTCTTC.

This chain uses TRBV10-1 with TRBJ2-3; maybe TRBD1 (7 bases). The CDR3 has 14 amino acids. Germline V gene lookup returns CDR1 WNHNN and CDR2 SYGVQD (reference sequence). V lost 5 bases, J lost 4 bases, and 13 bases lay in between. As DNA, the CDR3 is TGCGCCAGCAGTCGACAGGGAGGCGCAGATACGCAGTATTTT. As protein: CASSRQGGADTQYF.

V is TRBV5-1 and J is TRBJ2-3; 10 positions match TRBD1. This CDR3 has 18 amino acids. Trimming at V came to 0 bases and at J to 0 bases, leaving 7 bases not matched to a gene. Germline CDR1 SGHRS, CDR2 YFSETQ. CDR3 residues: CASSLADRGFTSTDTQYF. For the CDR3, the DNA is TGCGCCAGCAGCTTGGCGGACAGGGGGTTTACTAGCACAGATACGCAGTATTTT. The complete variable domain, with remaining parts taken from reference TRBV5-1 and TRBJ2-3, reads KAGVTQTPRYLIKTRGQQVTLSCSPISGHRSVSWYQQTPGQGLQFLFEYFSETQRNKGNFPGRFSGRQFSNSRSEMNVSTLELGDSALYLCASSLADRGFTSTDTQYFGPGTRLTVL.

The CDR3 DNA sequence: TGTGCCAGCTCACCTACCGGGACAGCCCTCAATCGGCCTAATCAGCCCCAGCATTTT. This translates into CASSPTGTALNRPNQPQHF. The chain uses TRBV18 and TRBJ1-5, with TRBD1 matching 7 bases. This CDR3 has 19 amino acids. In germline, CDR1 is KGHSH, CDR2 LQKENI. The ends lost 3 bases at V and 4 bases at J; junction bases unmatched: 18.

This chain connects TRBV4-2 to TRBJ1-2; tentative D call: TRBD1 (6 bases). V was shortened by 0 bases and J by 0 bases, with 20 bases between the two germline ends. This CDR3 region has 19 residues. Germline loops: CDR1 LGHNA, CDR2 YNFKEQ. The CDR3 here is CASSQEGAPRSKTNYGYTF. The CDR3, as DNA: TGTGCCAGCAGCCAAGAGGGGGCCCCCCGATCGAAGACTAACTATGGCTACACCTTC.

The V gene is TRBV2, the J gene TRBJ2-1, with 13 nucleotides matching TRBD2. V lost 7 bases and J lost 7; bases outside the gene matches: 10. This CDR3 is 16 amino acids long. CDR1 is SNHLY, CDR2 FYNNEI, per germline. Here the CDR3 reads CASTRWTSGSRNEQFF. The CDR3 coding sequence is TGTGCCAGCACTAGATGGACTAGCGGGAGTCGAAATGAGCAGTTCTTC.

The V and J genes are TRBV27 and TRBJ2-2, with D tentatively TRBD2 (6 bases). The CDR3 has 15 residues. Trimming shortened V by 5 bases and J by 6 bases, and 16 bases separated the two germline ends. Germline CDR1 MNHEY, CDR2 SMNVEV (reference sequence). In DNA, the CDR3 is TGTGCCAGCAGTCCTCCGGGACTCCCACCCGGGGAGCTGTTTTTT. Translation: CASSPPGLPPGELFF.

The chain employs TRBV14 and TRBJ2-7; 8 positions agree with TRBD1. Unmatched junction bases numbered 7, after V lost 3 bases and J lost 3 bases. The CDR3 has 15 residues. The germline gives CDR1 SGHDN, CDR2 FVKESK. The CDR3 spells CASSQGRDRRYEQYF. The CDR3 DNA sequence: TGTGCCAGCAGCCAGGGAAGGGACAGGCGCTACGAGCAGTACTTC.

The chain couples TRBV6-5 to TRBJ2-2; possibly TRBD1 for D (6 bases). Trimming left V 6 bases short and J 10 bases short, with 15 bases between. CDR3 length equals 13 residues. The V gene's germline CDR1 is MNHEY and CDR2 SVGAGI. CDR3 loop: CASSPPQGKELFF. The CDR3 coding sequence is TGTGCCAGCAGCCCACCCCAGGGGAAGGAGCTGTTTTTT.

This clone occurred once. Here the CDR3 DNA reads TGCGCCAGCAGCCCCCACGGGGAGACCCAGTACTTC. Its protein product is CASSPHGETQYF. The chain uses TRBV4-1 and TRBJ2-5; D unresolved. V was cut by 4 bases and J by 5 bases, with 8 bases left in between. Per germline, CDR1 MGHRA and CDR2 YSYEKL. This CDR3 comprises 12 residues.

The chain is built from TRBV19 and TRBJ2-7, with 11 bases identical to TRBD1. The CDR3 length is 13 residues. CDR1 and CDR2 from the germline V gene are LNHDA and SQIVND (reference sequence). With 10 bases clipped from V and 6 bases from J, the junction kept 8 bases outside the gene matches. For the CDR3, the DNA is TGTGCCACCGCTGGGACAGGGGGACTCGAGCAGTACTTC. Encoded protein: CATAGTGGLEQYF.

This clone is labeled as medium-sized. V and J are TRBV7-2 and TRBJ2-2; 7 positions agree with TRBD1. Germline lookup yields CDR1 SGHTA and CDR2 FQGNSA. Trimming removed 1 base from V and 5 bases from J; junction bases left unmatched: 7. The CDR3 length is 16 residues. CDR3 sequence: CASSLDRGSRTGELFF. The CDR3 DNA is TGTGCCAGCAGCTTAGACAGGGGATCTAGGACCGGGGAGCTGTTTTTT.

Only a few counts were recorded for this clone. The chain carries TRBV2 and TRBJ2-4; TRBD2 is a possible D gene (5 bases). The CDR3 covers 13 residues. Trimming took 5 bases from V and 8 from J, leaving 13 bases between them. CDR1 is SNHLY and CDR2 is FYNNEI in the germline V gene. CDR3 DNA sequence: TGTGCCAGCAGTCCCCTGGCCGGGGACATTCAGTACTTC. Its translation is CASSPLAGDIQYF.